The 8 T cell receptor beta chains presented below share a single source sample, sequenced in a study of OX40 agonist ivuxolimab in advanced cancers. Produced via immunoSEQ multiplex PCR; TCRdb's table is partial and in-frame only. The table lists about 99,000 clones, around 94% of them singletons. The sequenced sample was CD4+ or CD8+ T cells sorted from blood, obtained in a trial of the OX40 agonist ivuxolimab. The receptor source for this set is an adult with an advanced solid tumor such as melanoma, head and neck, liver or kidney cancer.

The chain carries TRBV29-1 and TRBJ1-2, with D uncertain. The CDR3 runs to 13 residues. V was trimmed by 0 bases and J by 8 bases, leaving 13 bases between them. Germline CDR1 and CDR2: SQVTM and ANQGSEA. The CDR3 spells CSVEDSGFQGYTF. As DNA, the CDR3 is TGCAGCGTTGAAGATTCGGGGTTCCAGGGCTACACCTTC.

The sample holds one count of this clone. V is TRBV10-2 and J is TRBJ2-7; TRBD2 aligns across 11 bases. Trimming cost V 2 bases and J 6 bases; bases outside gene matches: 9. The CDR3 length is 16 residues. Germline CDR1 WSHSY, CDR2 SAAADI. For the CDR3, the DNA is TGCGCCAGCAGTGAGAGACTAGCGGGGAAACTGTTCGAGCAGTACTTC. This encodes CASSERLAGKLFEQYF.

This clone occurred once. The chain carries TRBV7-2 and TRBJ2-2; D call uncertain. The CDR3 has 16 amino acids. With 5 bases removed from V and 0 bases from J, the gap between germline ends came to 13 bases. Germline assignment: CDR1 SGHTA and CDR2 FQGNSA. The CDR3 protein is CASSHRAIANTGELFF. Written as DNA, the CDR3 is TGTGCCAGCAGCCATAGGGCAATCGCGAACACCGGGGAGCTGTTTTTT.

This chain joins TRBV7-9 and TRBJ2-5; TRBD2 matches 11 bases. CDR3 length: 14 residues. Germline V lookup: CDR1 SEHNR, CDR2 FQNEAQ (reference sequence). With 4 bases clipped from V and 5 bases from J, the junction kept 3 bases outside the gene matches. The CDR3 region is CASSSSGGSETQYF. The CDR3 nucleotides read TGTGCCAGCAGCTCTAGCGGGGGGTCGGAGACCCAGTACTTC. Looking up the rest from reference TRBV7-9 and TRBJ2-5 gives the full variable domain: DTGVSQNPRHKITKRGQNVTFRCDPISEHNRLYWYRQTLGQGPEFLTYFQNEAQLEKSRLLSDRFSAERPKGSFSTLEIQRTEQGDSAMYLCASSSSGGSETQYFGPGTRLLVL.

As DNA, the CDR3 is TGTGCCAGCAGGGCTGACAGGGGGCTAGGCTACACCTTC. This sequence encodes CASRADRGLGYTF. The gene calls are TRBV2 and TRBJ1-2; 10 nucleotides line up with TRBD1. This CDR3 is built from 13 residues. From germline, CDR1 is SNHLY and CDR2 FYNNEI. With V trimmed by 6 bases and J by 8 bases, 6 bases remained unmatched.

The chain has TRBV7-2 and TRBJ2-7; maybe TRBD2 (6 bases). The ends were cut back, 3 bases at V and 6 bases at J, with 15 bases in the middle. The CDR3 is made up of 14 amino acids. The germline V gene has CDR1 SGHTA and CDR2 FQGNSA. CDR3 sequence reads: CASSFRAGPAEQYF. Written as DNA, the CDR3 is TGTGCCAGCAGCTTCAGGGCGGGACCCGCCGAGCAGTACTTC.

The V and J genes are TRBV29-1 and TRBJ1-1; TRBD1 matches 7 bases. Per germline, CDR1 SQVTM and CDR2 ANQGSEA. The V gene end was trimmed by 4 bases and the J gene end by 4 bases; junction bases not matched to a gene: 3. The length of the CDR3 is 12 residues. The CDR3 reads CSVARDSTEAFF. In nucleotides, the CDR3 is TGCAGCGTTGCGCGGGACAGCACTGAAGCTTTCTTT. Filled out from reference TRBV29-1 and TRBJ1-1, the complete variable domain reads SAVISQKPSRDICQRGTSLTIQCQVDSQVTMMFWYRQQPGQSLTLIATANQGSEATYESGFVIDKFPISRPNLTFSTLTVSNMSPEDSSIYLCSVARDSTEAFFGQGTRLTVV.

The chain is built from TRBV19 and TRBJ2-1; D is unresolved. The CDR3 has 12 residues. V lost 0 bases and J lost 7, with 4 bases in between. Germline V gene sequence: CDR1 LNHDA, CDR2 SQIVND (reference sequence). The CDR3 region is CASSIEGNEQFF. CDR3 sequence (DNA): TGTGCCAGTAGTATAGAGGGAAATGAGCAGTTCTTC.